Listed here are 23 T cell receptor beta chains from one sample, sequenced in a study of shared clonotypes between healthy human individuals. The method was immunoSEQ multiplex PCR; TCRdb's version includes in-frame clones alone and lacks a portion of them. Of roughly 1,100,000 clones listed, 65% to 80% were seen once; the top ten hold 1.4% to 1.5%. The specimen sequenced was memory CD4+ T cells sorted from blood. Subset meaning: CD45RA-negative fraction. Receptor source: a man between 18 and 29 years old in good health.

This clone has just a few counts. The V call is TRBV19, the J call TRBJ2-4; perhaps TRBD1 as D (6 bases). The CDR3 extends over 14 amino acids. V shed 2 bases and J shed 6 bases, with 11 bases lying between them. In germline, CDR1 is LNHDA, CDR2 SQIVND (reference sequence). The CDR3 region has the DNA TGTGCCAGTAGTATACAGCTGACAGGAAACATTCAGTACTTC. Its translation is CASSIQLTGNIQYF.

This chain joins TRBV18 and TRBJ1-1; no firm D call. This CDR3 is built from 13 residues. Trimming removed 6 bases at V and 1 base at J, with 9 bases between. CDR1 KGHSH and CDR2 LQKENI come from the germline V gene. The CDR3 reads CASSPTPNTEAFF. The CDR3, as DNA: TGTGCCAGCTCCCCCACACCGAACACTGAAGCTTTCTTT.

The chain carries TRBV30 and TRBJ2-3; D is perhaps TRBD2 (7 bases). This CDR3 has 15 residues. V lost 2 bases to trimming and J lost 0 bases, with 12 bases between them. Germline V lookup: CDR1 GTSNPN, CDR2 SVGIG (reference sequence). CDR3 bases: TGTGCCTGGAGTCAGTCGGGGGGCAGCACAGATACGCAGTATTTT. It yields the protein CAWSQSGGSTDTQYF.

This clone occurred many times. The CDR3 region has the DNA TGTGCCAGCAGCCTGCCGCTGACAGGGAGGCCGACTGGGGCCAACGTCCTGACTTTC. The encoded protein is CASSLPLTGRPTGANVLTF. The chain combines TRBV5-6 with TRBJ2-6; D perhaps matches TRBD1 (7 bases). Germline V gene lookup returns CDR1 SGHDT and CDR2 YYEEEE. Trimming removed 4 bases from V and 2 bases from J, with 22 bases in between. The CDR3 spans 19 residues.

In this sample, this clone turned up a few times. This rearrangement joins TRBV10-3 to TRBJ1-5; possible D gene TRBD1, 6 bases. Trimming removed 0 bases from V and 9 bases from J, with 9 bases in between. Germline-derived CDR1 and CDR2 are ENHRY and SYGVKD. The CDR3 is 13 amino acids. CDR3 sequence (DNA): TGTGCCATCAGTGAGTCCACAGGGTTGCCCCAGCATTTT. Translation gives CAISESTGLPQHF.

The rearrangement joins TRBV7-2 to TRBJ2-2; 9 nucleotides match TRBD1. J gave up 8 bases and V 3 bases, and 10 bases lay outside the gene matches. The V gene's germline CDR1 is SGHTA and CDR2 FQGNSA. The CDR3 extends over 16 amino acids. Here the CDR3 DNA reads TGTGCCAGCAGCTTTTCCGGGACAGGGACCTTTGGGGAGCTGTTTTTT. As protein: CASSFSGTGTFGELFF.

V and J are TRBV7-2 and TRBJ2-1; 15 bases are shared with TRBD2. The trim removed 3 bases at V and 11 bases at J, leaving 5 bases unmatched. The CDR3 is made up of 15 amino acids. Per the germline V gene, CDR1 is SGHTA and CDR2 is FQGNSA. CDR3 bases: TGTGCCAGCAGCTTTCGGACTAGCGGGGGGGCCCAGCAGTTCTTC. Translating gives CASSFRTSGGAQQFF.

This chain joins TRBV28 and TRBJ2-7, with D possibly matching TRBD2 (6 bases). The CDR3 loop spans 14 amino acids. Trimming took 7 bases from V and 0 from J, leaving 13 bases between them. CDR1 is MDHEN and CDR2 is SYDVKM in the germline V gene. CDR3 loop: CASIRRGSSYEQYF. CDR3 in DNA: TGTGCCAGCATCCGGCGGGGTAGCTCCTACGAGCAGTACTTC.

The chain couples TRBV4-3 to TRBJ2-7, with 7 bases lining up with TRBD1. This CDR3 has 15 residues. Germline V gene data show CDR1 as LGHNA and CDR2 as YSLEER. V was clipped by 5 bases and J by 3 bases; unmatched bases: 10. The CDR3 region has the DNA TGCGCCAGCAGCATCCGACAGGGCTCCCTCTACGAGCAGTACTTC. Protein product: CASSIRQGSLYEQYF.

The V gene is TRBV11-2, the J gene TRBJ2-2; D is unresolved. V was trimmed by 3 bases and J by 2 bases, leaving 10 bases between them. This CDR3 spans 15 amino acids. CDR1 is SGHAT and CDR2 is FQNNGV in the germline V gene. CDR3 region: CASSFNLPNTGELFF. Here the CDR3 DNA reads TGTGCCAGCAGCTTCAACCTACCCAACACCGGGGAGCTGTTTTTT.

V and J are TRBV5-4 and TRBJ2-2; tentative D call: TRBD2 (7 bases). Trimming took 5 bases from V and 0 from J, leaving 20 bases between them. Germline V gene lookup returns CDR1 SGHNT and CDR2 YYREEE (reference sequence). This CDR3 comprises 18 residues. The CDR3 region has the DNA TGTGCCAGCAGTCAACCCGGCTGGGGGGGCGCGAACACCGGGGAGCTGTTTTTT. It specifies CASSQPGWGGANTGELFF.

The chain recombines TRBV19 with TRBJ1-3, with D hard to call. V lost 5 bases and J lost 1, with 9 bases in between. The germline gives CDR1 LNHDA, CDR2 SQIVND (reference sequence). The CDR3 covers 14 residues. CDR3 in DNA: TGTGCCAGTAGTCTCGGGGTGTCTGGAAACACCATATATTTT. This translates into CASSLGVSGNTIYF.

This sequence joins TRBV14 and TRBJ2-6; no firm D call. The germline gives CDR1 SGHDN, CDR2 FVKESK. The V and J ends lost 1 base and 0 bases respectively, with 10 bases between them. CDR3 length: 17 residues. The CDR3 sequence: CASSQGQLSSGANVLTF. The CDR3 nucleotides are TGTGCCAGCAGCCAAGGGCAGTTAAGCTCTGGGGCCAACGTCCTGACTTTC.

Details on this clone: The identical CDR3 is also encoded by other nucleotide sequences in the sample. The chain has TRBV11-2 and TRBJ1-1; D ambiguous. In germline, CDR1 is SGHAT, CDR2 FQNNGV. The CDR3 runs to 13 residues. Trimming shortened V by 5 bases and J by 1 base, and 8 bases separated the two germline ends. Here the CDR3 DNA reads TGTGCCAGCAGCCTAGGGTCGAACACTGAAGCTTTCTTT. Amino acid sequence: CASSLGSNTEAFF.

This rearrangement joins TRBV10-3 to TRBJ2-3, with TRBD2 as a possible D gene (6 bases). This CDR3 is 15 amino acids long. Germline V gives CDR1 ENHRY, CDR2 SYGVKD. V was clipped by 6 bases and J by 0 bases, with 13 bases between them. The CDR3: CAISGSGGSTDTQYF. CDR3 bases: TGTGCCATCAGCGGGAGTGGTGGTAGCACAGATACGCAGTATTTT.

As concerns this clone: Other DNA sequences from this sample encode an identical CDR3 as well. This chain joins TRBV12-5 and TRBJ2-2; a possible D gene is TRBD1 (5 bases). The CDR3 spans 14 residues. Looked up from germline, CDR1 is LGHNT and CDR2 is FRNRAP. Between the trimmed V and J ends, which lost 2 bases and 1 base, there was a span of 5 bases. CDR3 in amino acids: CASGLQGNTGELFF. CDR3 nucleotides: TGTGCTAGTGGTTTGCAGGGGAACACCGGGGAGCTGTTTTTT.

The CDR3 DNA reads TGCGCCAGCAGCTTTAACCCTTCGGGCGTAGAGACCTACGAGCAGTACTTC. This sequence encodes CASSFNPSGVETYEQYF. The rearrangement links TRBV5-1 to TRBJ2-7, with D unclear. Germline CDR1 SGHRS, CDR2 YFSETQ. The CDR3 is made up of 17 amino acids. Trimming removed 2 bases at V and 2 bases at J, with 20 bases between.

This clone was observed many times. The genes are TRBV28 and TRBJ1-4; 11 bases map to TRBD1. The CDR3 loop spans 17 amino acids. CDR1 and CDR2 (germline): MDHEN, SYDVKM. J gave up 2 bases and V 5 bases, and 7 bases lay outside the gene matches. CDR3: CASSPGTGGMTNEKLFF. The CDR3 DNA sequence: TGTGCCAGCAGTCCCGGGACAGGGGGTATGACTAATGAAAAACTGTTTTTT.

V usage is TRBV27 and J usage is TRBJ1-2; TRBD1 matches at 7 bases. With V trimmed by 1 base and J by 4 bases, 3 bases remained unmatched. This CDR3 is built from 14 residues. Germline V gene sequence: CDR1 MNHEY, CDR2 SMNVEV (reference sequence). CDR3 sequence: CASSLFGQAYGYTF. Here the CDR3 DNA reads TGTGCCAGCAGTTTATTCGGACAGGCCTATGGCTACACCTTC.

CDR3 amino acids: CASSDGDRYETQYF. CDR3 coding DNA: TGCGCCAGCAGTGATGGGGACAGGTATGAGACCCAGTACTTC. V and J are TRBV10-1 and TRBJ2-5; TRBD1 agrees at 8 bases. Germline lookup yields CDR1 WNHNN and CDR2 SYGVQD (reference sequence). Losses at the gene ends were 3 bases for V and 5 bases for J; bases not matched to a gene: 5. The CDR3 runs to 14 residues.

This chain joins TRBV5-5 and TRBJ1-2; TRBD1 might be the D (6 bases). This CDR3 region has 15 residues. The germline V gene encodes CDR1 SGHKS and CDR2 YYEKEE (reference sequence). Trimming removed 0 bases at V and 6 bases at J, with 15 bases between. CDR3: CASSLAGIRGDGYTF. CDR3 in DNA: TGTGCCAGCAGCTTGGCCGGGATCAGGGGAGATGGCTACACCTTC.

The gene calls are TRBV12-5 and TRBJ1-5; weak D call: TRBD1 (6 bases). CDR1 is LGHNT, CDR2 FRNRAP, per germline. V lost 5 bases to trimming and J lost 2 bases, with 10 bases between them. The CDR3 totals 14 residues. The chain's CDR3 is CASGPEGGNQPQHF. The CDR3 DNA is TGTGCTAGTGGTCCAGAGGGGGGCAATCAGCCCCAGCATTTT.

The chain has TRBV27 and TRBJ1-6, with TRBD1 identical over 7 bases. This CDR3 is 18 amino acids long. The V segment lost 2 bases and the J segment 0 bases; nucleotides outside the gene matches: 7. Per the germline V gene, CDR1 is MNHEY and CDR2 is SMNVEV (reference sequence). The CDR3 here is CASSLATGPSSYNSPLHF. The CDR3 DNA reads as TGTGCCAGCAGTTTAGCGACAGGGCCAAGCTCCTATAATTCACCCCTCCACTTT.